Listed below are T cell receptor beta chains from one sample, sequenced in a study of blood T cell repertoires in COVID-19. Generated by immunoSEQ multiplex PCR, the TCRdb table keeps only in-frame clones and is missing some. This sample has roughly 180,000 clones, with about 81% found just once. The sequenced sample consisted of peripheral blood. The receptor source for this set is a woman of 80 years or more with COVID-19, enrolled during active disease. Both conserved end residues are part of each CDR3. The D gene is left open where the match is weak. Only part of the rows carry a size: once, few, many, or a class if the clone is expanded.

len	abundance	v_gene	d_gene	j_gene	CDR3nt	CDR3aa
15	few	TRBV28	TRBD1	TRBJ1-2	TGTGCCAGCAGTCCCTTGACAGGGGCCAACTATGGCTACACCTTC	CASSPLTGANYGYTF
16	NA	TRBV2	TRBD2	TRBJ2-1	TGTGCCAGCAGTGAATGGGGGGGGTCGACCTACAATGAGCAGTTCTTC	CASSEWGGSTYNEQFF
15	NA	TRBV1	NA	TRBJ2-2	TGCACCAGCCGCGCGACAGCGGGGAACACCGGGGAGCTGTTTTTT	CTSRATAGNTGELFF
15	NA	TRBV28	TRBD2	TRBJ2-5	TGTGCCAGCAGTTTCCCTATAGCGGGAGCAGAGACCCAGTACTTC	CASSFPIAGAETQYF
15	NA	TRBV10-3	NA	TRBJ1-1	TGTGCCATCAGTGGTGGGGCTGGGAAGAACACTGAAGCTTTCTTT	CAISGGAGKNTEAFF
15	NA	TRBV5-4	TRBD1	TRBJ2-7	TGTGCCAGCAGCTCGACCGGACAGGGGGCGGACGAGCAGTACTTC	CASSSTGQGADEQYF
15	NA	TRBV3-1/TRBV3-2	NA	TRBJ1-5	TGTGCCAGCAGCCAAGGGCTGGGGAGATATCAGCCCCAGCATTTT	CASSQGLGRYQPQHF
15	NA	TRBV21-1	NA	TRBJ2-7	TGTGCCAGCAGCAAATGGGGAGATTGTCTGCGCGAGCAGTACTTC	CASSKWGDCLREQYF
17	many	TRBV5-1	TRBD1	TRBJ1-2	TGCGCCAGCAGCTTGGATCCGCTGGACAGGGTCACAGGTGGCTACACCTTC	CASSLDPLDRVTGGYTF
14	NA	TRBV18	NA	TRBJ1-3	TGTGCCAGCTCACCCTCGACTGCTGGAAACACCATATATTTT	CASSPSTAGNTIYF
12	NA	TRBV12-3/TRBV12-4	NA	TRBJ1-1	TGTGCCAGCAGTTGGGAGGGGACTGAAGCTTTCTTT	CASSWEGTEAFF
17	once	TRBV2	TRBD1	TRBJ2-7	TGTGCCAGCAGTGAAATAAGTGGTGGGACAGGAACATACGAGCAGTACTTC	CASSEISGGTGTYEQYF
17	NA	TRBV28	TRBD1	TRBJ2-7	TGTGCCAGCAGTTTCGCCTCCCGGGACAGGGGATGGTACGAGCAGTACTTC	CASSFASRDRGWYEQYF
15	NA	TRBV5-6	TRBD1	TRBJ1-6	TGTGCCAGCAGCTCACAGGGGCCCTATAATTCACCCCTCCACTTT	CASSSQGPYNSPLHF
16	NA	TRBV14	TRBD1	TRBJ2-7	TGTGCCAGCAGCCATAAGATGCCGGGACAGAGGGGCGAGCAGTACTTC	CASSHKMPGQRGEQYF
14	few	TRBV7-8	TRBD1	TRBJ1-2	TGTGCCAGCAGCCCATTAGGGGGCAACTATGGCTACACCTTC	CASSPLGGNYGYTF
17	NA	TRBV3-1/TRBV3-2	NA	TRBJ2-5	TGTGCCAGCAGCCATCAAGATAGGGGGAAGCATCAAGAGACCCAGTACTTC	CASSHQDRGKHQETQYF
16	NA	TRBV19	NA	TRBJ2-1	TGTGCCAGTAAAGACCAGGGGTACCCCTCCTACAATGAGCAGTTCTTC	CASKDQGYPSYNEQFF
20	NA	TRBV5-4	TRBD2	TRBJ2-4	TGTGCCAGCAGCTTGGGGTTTACTAGCGGGGGGGCCCGAGCCAAAAACATTCAGTACTTC	CASSLGFTSGGARAKNIQYF
12	NA	TRBV7-9	NA	TRBJ1-2	TGTGCCAGCAGCTTAGAAGGCGGGGGCTACACCTTC	CASSLEGGGYTF
14	few	TRBV2	TRBD2	TRBJ2-1	TGTGCCAGCGGGTTGCTAGCGGGTTCCAATGAGCAGTTCTTC	CASGLLAGSNEQFF
17	NA	TRBV5-1	TRBD1	TRBJ2-2	TGCGCCAGCAGACTAATCCCCGGGACAGGGGGCACCGGGGAGCTGTTTTTT	CASRLIPGTGGTGELFF
15	NA	TRBV7-9	NA	TRBJ2-1	TGTGCCAGCAGCCCGGTCACGCACTCCTACAATGAGCAGTTCTTC	CASSPVTHSYNEQFF
15	NA	TRBV5-4	TRBD2	TRBJ2-7	TGTGCCAGCAGAGACACTAGCGGGAAGCCCTACGAGCAGTACTTC	CASRDTSGKPYEQYF
14	NA	TRBV10-3	NA	TRBJ2-5	TGTGCCATCAGTAGAGACGGGTCACAAGAGACCCAGTACTTC	CAISRDGSQETQYF
15	NA	TRBV5-1	TRBD1	TRBJ2-7	TGCGCCAGCAGCTTGTCACAGGGGTCAATCCACGAGCAGTACTTC	CASSLSQGSIHEQYF
13	once	TRBV28	NA	TRBJ2-7	TGTGCCAGCAGTTCCCGCCAGGGTAACGAGCAGTACTTC	CASSSRQGNEQYF
13	NA	TRBV20-1	NA	TRBJ2-1	TGCAGTGCTAGTTCGGGAAGAGTCAATGAGCAGTTCTTC	CSASSGRVNEQFF
15	NA	TRBV13	TRBD2	TRBJ2-3	TGTGCCAGCAGCTTGGGACTAGGAGGCGGAGATACGCAGTATTTT	CASSLGLGGGDTQYF
18	NA	TRBV7-6	TRBD2	TRBJ2-3	TGTGCCAGCAGTTACTATAGCGGGGGGATCTCTAGCACAGATACGCAGTATTTT	CASSYYSGGISSTDTQYF
15	NA	TRBV2	TRBD1	TRBJ1-5	TGTGCCAGCAGTGAAGGACACAGGGGTGATCAGCCCCAGCATTTT	CASSEGHRGDQPQHF
15	NA	TRBV7-8	NA	TRBJ2-7	TGTGCCAGCAGCCCAAACCGGGGTTCCTCCTACGAGCAGTACTTC	CASSPNRGSSYEQYF
15	NA	TRBV6-6	NA	TRBJ2-7	TGTGCCAGCAGAACCTCCGGGACAATCTACTACGAGCAGTACTTC	CASRTSGTIYYEQYF
12	few	TRBV9	NA	TRBJ1-2	TGTGCCAGCAGCGTAGACTCGTATGGCTACACCTTC	CASSVDSYGYTF
13	NA	TRBV3-1/TRBV3-2	NA	TRBJ2-2	TGTGCCAGCAGCCCCGGGGGCACCGGGGAGCTGTTTTTT	CASSPGGTGELFF
13	NA	TRBV5-6	NA	TRBJ1-2	TGTGCCAGCAGCCGTGGGGGGGGCTATGGCTACACCTTC	CASSRGGGYGYTF
14	NA	TRBV5-6	NA	TRBJ2-4	TGTGCCAGCAGCTTAACAGGGTCCAAAAACATTCAGTACTTC	CASSLTGSKNIQYF
17	NA	TRBV6-1	TRBD2	TRBJ2-1	TGTGCCAGCAGTGACCCCGGGACTAGCGGGAGGGATCATGAGCAGTTCTTC	CASSDPGTSGRDHEQFF
14	few	TRBV7-2	TRBD1	TRBJ1-3	TGTGCCAGCAGCGCCCAACAGGGGCAGGACACCATATATTTT	CASSAQQGQDTIYF
15	few	TRBV7-2	TRBD2	TRBJ2-1	TGTGCCAGCAGCTCCCTAGCGGGGGGGGTCAATGAGCAGTTCTTC	CASSSLAGGVNEQFF
17	NA	TRBV5-4	TRBD2	TRBJ2-5	TGTGCCAGCAGCTTCCGACTTGGGACTAGCGGGGAGGAGACCCAGTACTTC	CASSFRLGTSGEETQYF
15	NA	TRBV7-8	TRBD2	TRBJ2-7	TGTGCCAGCAGCTTAGTGTTAGCGGGGGGTAGCGAGCAGTACTTC	CASSLVLAGGSEQYF
13	NA	TRBV7-3	NA	TRBJ1-1	TGTGCCAGCAGCCTCACACCGAACACTGAAGCTTTCTTT	CASSLTPNTEAFF
14	few	TRBV2	TRBD2	TRBJ2-3	TGTGCCAGCAAGGGCGGACTAGTGTCAGATACGCAGTATTTT	CASKGGLVSDTQYF
13	NA	TRBV29-1	TRBD1	TRBJ1-1	TGCAGCGTTGTGGACAGGCTGAACACTGAAGCTTTCTTT	CSVVDRLNTEAFF
13	NA	TRBV6-1	TRBD1	TRBJ2-7	TGTGCCAGCAGTGAGACAGGGCTCTACGAGCAGTACTTC	CASSETGLYEQYF
17	NA	TRBV4-3	TRBD2	TRBJ2-7	TGCGCCAGCAGCCACGGACTAGCGGGGGGGCCGTATTACGAGCAGTACTTC	CASSHGLAGGPYYEQYF
14	NA	TRBV6-6	TRBD2	TRBJ2-1	TGTGCCAGCAGTTACTTTGCTAGCGGCAATGAGCAGTTCTTC	CASSYFASGNEQFF
15	NA	TRBV11-3	NA	TRBJ1-1	TGTGCCAGCAGCTTAGGGCCGGGACAGAACACTGAAGCTTTCTTT	CASSLGPGQNTEAFF
16	NA	TRBV28	TRBD2	TRBJ2-3	TGTGCCAGCAGTTCGGGGGGGGAAGGGTACACAGATACGCAGTATTTT	CASSSGGEGYTDTQYF